This is a list of T cell receptor beta chains from one sample in a study of T-cell memory formation after mild COVID-19. TCRdb passed the 5' RACE reads through MiXCR, listing each CDR3 protein once. The sample contains about 320,000 distinct CDR3 sequences, 13% to 15% of which appear only once. Sequenced material: PBMCs or a T cell subset sorted from them (not recorded which). All receptors derive from a man between 18 and 35 years old who had mild COVID-19 (a few samples of this study predate the infection). Cell type and time point are not known. Both conserved end residues are part of each CDR3. A D gene is named only where the DNA matches it firmly. Clone size, where shown, is once, few, many, or a class for clones that have expanded.

length: 13; D: .; J: TRBJ1-4; V: TRBV12-3/TRBV12-4; size: .; CDR3: CASRYTGQEKLFF; DNA: TGTGCCAGCAGGTACACAGGGCAGGAAAAACTGTTTTTT
length: 13; D: .; J: TRBJ2-6; V: TRBV4-1; size: .; CDR3: CASSQEPHRVLTF; DNA: TGCGCCAGCAGCCAAGAACCGCACCGGGTCCTGACTTTC
length: 12; D: TRBD1; J: TRBJ1-1; V: TRBV28; size: .; CDR3: CASSLRQGKAFF; DNA: TGTGCCAGCAGTCTTAGACAGGGCAAAGCTTTCTTT
length: 13; D: .; J: TRBJ2-5; V: TRBV7-2; size: few; CDR3: CATGDTHEETQYF; DNA: TGTGCCACGGGGGACACCCATGAGGAGACCCAGTACTTC
length: 14; D: .; J: TRBJ2-1; V: TRBV9; size: .; CDR3: CASSVDPVYNEQFF; DNA: TGTGCCAGCAGCGTAGATCCGGTTTACAATGAGCAGTTCTTC
length: 12; D: .; J: TRBJ1-2; V: TRBV20-1; size: few; CDR3: CSARGSYYGYTF; DNA: TGCAGTGCTAGAGGGAGCTACTATGGCTACACCTTC
length: 15; D: .; J: TRBJ2-7; V: TRBV4-1; size: .; CDR3: CASSQLAGSSYEQYF; DNA: TGCGCCAGCAGCCAACTGGCGGGAAGCTCCTACGAGCAGTACTTC
length: 13; D: .; J: TRBJ1-5; V: TRBV15; size: .; CDR3: CATSRGPNQPQHF; DNA: TGTGCCACCAGCAGAGGACCGAATCAGCCCCAGCATTTT
length: 16; D: TRBD1; J: TRBJ1-6; V: TRBV6-2/TRBV6-3; size: .; CDR3: CASRMDRGLLNSPLHF; DNA: TGTGCCAGCAGGATGGACAGGGGGCTTCTTAATTCACCCCTCCACTTT
length: 17; D: TRBD2; J: TRBJ2-5; V: TRBV6-2/TRBV6-3; size: .; CDR3: CASEGGLAGLYQETQYF; DNA: TGTGCCAGCGAAGGGGGCCTAGCGGGGTTATACCAAGAGACCCAGTACTTC
length: 15; D: TRBD1; J: TRBJ2-7; V: TRBV5-1; size: few; CDR3: CASSFLTGGPYEQYF; DNA: TGCGCCAGCAGCTTCTTGACAGGGGGCCCCTACGAGCAGTACTTC
length: 15; D: .; J: TRBJ1-2; V: TRBV20-1; size: many; CDR3: CSGFPYLDGIYSYTF; DNA: TGCAGTGGATTCCCCTACCTGGACGGAATTTATAGCTACACCTTC
length: 15; D: TRBD1; J: TRBJ1-5; V: TRBV4-1; size: .; CDR3: CASSQRTGSTQPQHF; DNA: TGCGCCAGCAGCCAAAGGACAGGGAGTACCCAGCCCCAGCATTTT
length: 18; D: .; J: TRBJ2-1; V: TRBV7-3; size: once; CDR3: CASSLTQILGGKWDEQFF; DNA: TGTGCCAGCAGCTTAACCCAAATACTAGGCGGGAAATGGGATGAGCAGTTCTTC
length: 14; D: .; J: TRBJ2-2; V: TRBV5-1; size: few; CDR3: CASSSSLGTGELFF; DNA: TGCGCCAGCAGCTCGTCCCTCGGGACCGGGGAGCTGTTTTTT
length: 12; D: .; J: TRBJ2-5; V: TRBV10-2; size: many; CDR3: CASSAGGETQYF; DNA: TGCGCCAGCAGTGCCGGAGGAGAGACCCAGTACTTC
length: 14; D: .; J: TRBJ2-5; V: TRBV18; size: .; CDR3: CASSPAAPGETQYF; DNA: TGTGCCAGCTCACCCGCCGCGCCCGGCGAGACCCAGTACTTC
length: 16; D: .; J: TRBJ2-3; V: TRBV21-1; size: few; CDR3: CASSKVNRPATDTQYF; DNA: TGTGCCAGCAGCAAAGTAAACCGCCCCGCCACAGATACGCAGTATTTT
length: 12; D: .; J: TRBJ2-3; V: TRBV27; size: .; CDR3: CASSLGGHTQYF; DNA: TGTGCCAGCAGTTTGGGCGGTCATACGCAGTATTTT
length: 18; D: TRBD1; J: TRBJ2-7; V: TRBV6-2/TRBV6-3; size: few; CDR3: CASSYRTGGHPGAYEQYF; DNA: TGTGCCAGCAGTTATAGGACAGGGGGCCACCCCGGGGCCTACGAGCAGTACTTC
length: 12; D: TRBD1; J: TRBJ2-1; V: TRBV11-2; size: .; CDR3: CASSYRGTEQFF; DNA: TGTGCCAGCAGCTACAGGGGTACTGAGCAGTTCTTC
length: 16; D: TRBD1; J: TRBJ2-1; V: TRBV10-3; size: few; CDR3: CAIRAGQGLVYNEQFF; DNA: TGTGCCATCAGGGCGGGACAGGGTCTCGTCTACAATGAGCAGTTCTTC
length: 14; D: .; J: TRBJ2-3; V: TRBV6-6; size: .; CDR3: CASSSHIGTDTQYF; DNA: TGTGCCAGCAGCTCGCATATCGGCACAGATACGCAGTATTTT
length: 13; D: .; J: TRBJ1-1; V: TRBV5-1; size: many; CDR3: CASSPGPNTEAFF; DNA: TGCGCCAGCAGTCCAGGACCGAACACTGAAGCTTTCTTT
length: 16; D: TRBD1; J: TRBJ2-5; V: TRBV5-4; size: .; CDR3: CASSRLDRGSQETQYF; DNA: TGTGCCAGCAGCCGACTAGACAGGGGATCTCAAGAGACCCAGTACTTC
length: 12; D: .; J: TRBJ1-1; V: TRBV28; size: .; CDR3: CASSSPQGRAFF; DNA: TGTGCCAGCAGTTCACCACAGGGTAGGGCTTTCTTT